Below, one T cell receptor beta chain is given with its context. From the reads, TCRdb called clonotypes with MiXCR, one entry per CDR3 protein. Of some 100,000 distinct CDR3 sequences in the sample, around a third were seen once. This sample was included in a study of type 1 regulatory T cells. CDR1 and CDR2 from the germline V gene are MGHRA and YSYEKL. Germline trimming cut 1 base from V and 6 bases from J; bases unmatched to any gene: 7. The CDR3 loop spans 15 amino acids. The sample was CD4+ T cells, either the whole sample or a sorted fraction (not recorded which). The TCR sequence derives from a human donor in good health. The rearrangement links TRBV4-1 to TRBJ1-2; 8 bases match TRBD1. The CDR3: CASSQVRQTGDGYTF. For the CDR3, the DNA is TGCGCCAGCAGCCAAGTGCGACAGACAGGGGATGGCTACACCTTC.